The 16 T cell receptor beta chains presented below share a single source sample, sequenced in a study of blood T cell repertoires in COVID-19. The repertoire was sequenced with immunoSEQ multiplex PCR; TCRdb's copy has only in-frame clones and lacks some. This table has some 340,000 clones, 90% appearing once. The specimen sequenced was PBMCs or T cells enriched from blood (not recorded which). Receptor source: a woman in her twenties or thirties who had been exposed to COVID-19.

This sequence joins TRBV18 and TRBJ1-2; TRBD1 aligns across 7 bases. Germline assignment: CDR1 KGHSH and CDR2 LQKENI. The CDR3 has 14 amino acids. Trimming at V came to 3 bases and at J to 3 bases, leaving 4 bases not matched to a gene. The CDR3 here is CASSPVRGDYGYTF. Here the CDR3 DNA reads TGTGCCAGCTCACCCGTCAGGGGGGACTATGGCTACACCTTC.

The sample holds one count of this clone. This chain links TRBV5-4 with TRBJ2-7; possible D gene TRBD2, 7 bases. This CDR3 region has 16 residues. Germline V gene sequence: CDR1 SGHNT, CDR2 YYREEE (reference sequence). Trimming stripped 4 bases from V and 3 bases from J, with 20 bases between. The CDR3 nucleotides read TGTGCCAGCAGCCAAATTCGAGGGGGGAGGGACTACGAGCAGTACTTC. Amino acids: CASSQIRGGRDYEQYF.

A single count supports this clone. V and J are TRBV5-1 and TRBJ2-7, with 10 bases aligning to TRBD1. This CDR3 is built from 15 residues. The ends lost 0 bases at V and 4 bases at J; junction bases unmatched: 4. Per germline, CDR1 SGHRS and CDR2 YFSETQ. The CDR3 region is CASSLGRDRGYEQYF. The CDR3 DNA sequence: TGCGCCAGCAGCTTGGGGAGGGACAGGGGTTACGAGCAGTACTTC.

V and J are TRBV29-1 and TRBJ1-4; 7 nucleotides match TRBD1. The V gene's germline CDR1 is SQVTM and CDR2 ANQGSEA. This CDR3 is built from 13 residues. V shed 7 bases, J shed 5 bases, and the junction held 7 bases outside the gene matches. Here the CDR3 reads CSARDRGNEKLFF. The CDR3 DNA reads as TGCAGCGCCAGGGACAGAGGAAATGAAAAACTGTTTTTT.

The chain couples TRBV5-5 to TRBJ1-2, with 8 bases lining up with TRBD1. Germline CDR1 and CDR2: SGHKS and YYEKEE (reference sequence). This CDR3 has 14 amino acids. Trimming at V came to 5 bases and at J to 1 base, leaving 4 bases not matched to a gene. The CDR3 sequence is CASSWDRLNYGYTF. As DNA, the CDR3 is TGTGCCAGCAGTTGGGACAGGCTTAACTATGGCTACACCTTC.

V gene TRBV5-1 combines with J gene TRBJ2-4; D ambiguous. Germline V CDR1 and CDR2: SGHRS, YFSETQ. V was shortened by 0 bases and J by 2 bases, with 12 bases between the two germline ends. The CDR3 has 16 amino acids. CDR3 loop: CASSLGPRGPKNIQYF. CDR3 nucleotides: TGCGCCAGCAGCTTGGGGCCACGAGGCCCCAAAAACATTCAGTACTTC.

CDR3 sequence reads: CASSVGDRGFNEKLFF. DNA for the CDR3: TGTGCCAGCAGCGTAGGTGACAGGGGATTTAATGAAAAACTGTTTTTT. The genes are TRBV9 and TRBJ1-4; 8 nucleotides agree with TRBD1. The CDR3 extends over 16 amino acids. Germline CDR1 and CDR2: SGDLS and YYNGEE. Trimming at V came to 0 bases and at J to 4 bases, leaving 5 bases not matched to a gene.

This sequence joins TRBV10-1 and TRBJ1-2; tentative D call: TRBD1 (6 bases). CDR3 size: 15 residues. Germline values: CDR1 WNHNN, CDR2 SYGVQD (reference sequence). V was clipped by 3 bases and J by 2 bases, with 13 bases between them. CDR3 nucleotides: TGCGCCAGCAGTGACGGGGGGGGACAAAACTATGGCTACACCTTC. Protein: CASSDGGGQNYGYTF.

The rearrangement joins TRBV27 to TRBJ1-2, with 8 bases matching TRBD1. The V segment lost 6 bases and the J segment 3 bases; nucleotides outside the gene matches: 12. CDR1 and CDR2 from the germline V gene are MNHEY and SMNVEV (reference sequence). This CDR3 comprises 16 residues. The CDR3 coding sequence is TGTGCCAGCAGCCATAGGCAGGGGGCAGGCCACTATGGCTACACCTTC. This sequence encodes CASSHRQGAGHYGYTF.

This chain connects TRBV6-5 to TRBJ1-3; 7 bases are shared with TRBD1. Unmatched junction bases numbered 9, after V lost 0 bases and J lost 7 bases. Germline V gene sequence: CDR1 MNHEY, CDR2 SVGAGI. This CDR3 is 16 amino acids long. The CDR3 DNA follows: TGTGCCAGCAGTTACTCGTTTTCAGGGGGATGGAACACCATATATTTT. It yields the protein CASSYSFSGGWNTIYF.

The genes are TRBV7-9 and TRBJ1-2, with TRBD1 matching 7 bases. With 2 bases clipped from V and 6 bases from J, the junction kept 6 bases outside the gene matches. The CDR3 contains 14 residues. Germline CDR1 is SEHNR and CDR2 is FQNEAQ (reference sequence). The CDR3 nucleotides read TGTGCCAGCAGCTTAAAGGGGGCGCAGAATGGCTACACCTTC. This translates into CASSLKGAQNGYTF.

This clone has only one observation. Written as DNA, the CDR3 is TGTGCCACCAGTGATGGACGGGACAGGGATCACAACACCATATATTTT. It encodes CATSDGRDRDHNTIYF. The V and J genes are TRBV24-1 and TRBJ1-3; 9 bases map to TRBD1. Trimming took 3 bases from V and 7 from J; bases not matched to a gene: 9. The germline gives CDR1 KGHDR, CDR2 SFDVKD. This CDR3 is 16 amino acids long.

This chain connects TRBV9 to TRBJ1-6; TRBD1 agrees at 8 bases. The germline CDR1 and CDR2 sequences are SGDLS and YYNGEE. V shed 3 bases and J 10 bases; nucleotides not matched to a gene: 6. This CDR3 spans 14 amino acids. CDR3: CASSATGVRSPLHF. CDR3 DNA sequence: TGTGCCAGCAGCGCGACAGGGGTGCGATCACCCCTCCACTTT.

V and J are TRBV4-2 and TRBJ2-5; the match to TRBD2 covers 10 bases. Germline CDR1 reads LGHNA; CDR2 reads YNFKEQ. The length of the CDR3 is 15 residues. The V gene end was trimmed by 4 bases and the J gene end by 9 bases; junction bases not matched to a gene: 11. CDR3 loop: CASSPGAAGGRPQYF. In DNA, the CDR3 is TGTGCCAGCAGCCCTGGGGCAGCGGGGGGGCGGCCCCAGTACTTC.

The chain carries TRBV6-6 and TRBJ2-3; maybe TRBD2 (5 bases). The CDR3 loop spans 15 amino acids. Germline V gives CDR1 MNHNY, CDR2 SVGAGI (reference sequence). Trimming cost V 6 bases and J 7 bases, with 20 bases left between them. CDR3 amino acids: CASRRTGLERNTQYF. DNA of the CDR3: TGTGCCAGCAGGAGAACCGGACTGGAGAGGAATACGCAGTATTTT.

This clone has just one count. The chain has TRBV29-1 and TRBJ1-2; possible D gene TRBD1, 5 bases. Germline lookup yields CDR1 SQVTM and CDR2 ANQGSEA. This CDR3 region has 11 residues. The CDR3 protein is CSSISGYGYTF. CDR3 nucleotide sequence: TGCAGTAGTATTTCAGGGTATGGCTACACCTTC.